This entry concerns a single TCR beta chain. Its antigen remains unknown. Germline V gene sequence: CDR1 SGHTS, CDR2 YDEGEE. The CDR3 spans 14 residues. V dropped 3 bases and J dropped 5 bases, with 14 bases sitting between them. The record originates from a study of T cell clonotyping in hematopoietic cell transplantation. Study outcomes and limitations: CD4 and CD8 repertoire contributions could not be separated without sorting. Few recipient clonotypes overlapped donors; over 97% were de novo at given depth. Graft donor and pretransplant recipient Inverse Simpson Index values predicted broader posttransplant TCR diversity. Pathologically expanded recipient clonotypes increased progressively from day 30 to day 180 as diversity fell.

Generated by immunoSEQ multiplex PCR, the TCRdb table keeps only in-frame clones and is missing some. This table holds under 5,500 clones, about 90% found once. V is TRBV5-8 and J is TRBJ2-5, with D hard to call. The sequenced sample was peripheral blood mononuclear cells. This TCR came from a man aged 40-55 years in good health. Some clones in this sample may be carry-over from other donors' samples. CDR3 in DNA: TGTGCCAGCAGCTCTAGGCCGGTAACTGAGACCCAGTACTTC. Encoded protein: CASSSRPVTETQYF. The full variable domain, with the rest looked up from reference TRBV5-8 and TRBJ2-5, is EAGVTQSPTHLIKTRGQQATLRCSPISGHTSVYWYQQALGLGLQFLLWYDEGEERNRGNFPPRFSGRQFPNYSSELNVNALELEDSALYLCASSSRPVTETQYFGPGTRLLVL.